A selection of T cell receptor beta chains follows, all from one sample in a study of CD8 T cells in ankylosing spondylitis. MiXCR, run by TCRdb on the 5' RACE reads, gives a single entry per CDR3 protein. Here the sample spans 180,000 or so distinct CDR3 sequences, around a tenth being singletons. Sequenced material: blood, either unsorted or a sorted T cell fraction (not recorded which). These receptors were obtained from a male donor with ankylosing spondylitis or in good health (not recorded which). CDR3s include the opening cysteine and the closing phenylalanine or tryptophan. The D gene is left open where the match is weak. Only some rows state a clone size, as once, few, many or a class for expanded clones.

v_call: TRBV21-1
clone_size: many
j_call: TRBJ1-1
d_call: .
cdr3_aa: CASSKGWQPENTEAFF
cdr3_nt: TGTGCCAGCAGCAAAGGTTGGCAACCCGAGAACACTGAAGCTTTCTTT

v_call: TRBV6-2/TRBV6-3
clone_size: .
j_call: TRBJ2-2
d_call: .
cdr3_aa: CASILELDSNTGELFF
cdr3_nt: TGTGCCAGCATCCTCGAATTAGACAGTAACACCGGGGAGCTGTTTTTT

v_call: TRBV30
clone_size: many
j_call: TRBJ2-4
d_call: TRBD2
cdr3_aa: CARDSGSRNIQYF
cdr3_nt: TGTGCACGTGATAGCGGGAGTCGGAACATTCAGTACTTC

v_call: TRBV12-3/TRBV12-4
clone_size: many
j_call: TRBJ2-1
d_call: .
cdr3_aa: CASSEAERDEQFF
cdr3_nt: TGTGCCAGCAGTGAAGCGGAGCGCGATGAGCAGTTCTTC

v_call: TRBV20-1
clone_size: many
j_call: TRBJ2-7
d_call: TRBD2
cdr3_aa: CSALTSGGEQYF
cdr3_nt: TGCAGTGCTCTTACTAGCGGCGGCGAGCAGTACTTC

v_call: TRBV20-1
clone_size: many
j_call: TRBJ2-1
d_call: TRBD2
cdr3_aa: CSAVGTSGIGEFF
cdr3_nt: TGCAGTGCGGTTGGGACTAGCGGAATTGGGGAGTTCTTC

v_call: TRBV20-1
clone_size: .
j_call: TRBJ2-4
d_call: .
cdr3_aa: CCAREGDLSASWAKNIQYF
cdr3_nt: TGCTGTGCTAGGGAGGGGGACCTCTCGGCCAGTTGGGCGAAAAACATTCAGTACTTC

v_call: TRBV7-2
clone_size: few
j_call: TRBJ2-4
d_call: .
cdr3_aa: CASSQQITLAKNIQYF
cdr3_nt: TGTGCCAGCAGCCAACAGATTACTCTAGCCAAAAACATTCAGTACTTC

v_call: TRBV5-1
clone_size: many
j_call: TRBJ2-3
d_call: .
cdr3_aa: CASSLQTGRSPDTQYF
cdr3_nt: TGCGCCAGCAGCCTCCAGACAGGGAGGTCGCCAGATACGCAGTATTTT

v_call: TRBV12-3/TRBV12-4
clone_size: many
j_call: TRBJ2-2
d_call: .
cdr3_aa: CASSLARAQGGTGELFF
cdr3_nt: TGTGCCAGCAGTTTAGCGCGGGCCCAAGGGGGAACCGGGGAGCTGTTTTTT

v_call: TRBV20-1
clone_size: many
j_call: TRBJ2-5
d_call: .
cdr3_aa: CSAPGQPQETQYF
cdr3_nt: TGCAGTGCCCCCGGACAGCCTCAAGAGACCCAGTACTTC

v_call: TRBV6-2/TRBV6-3
clone_size: many
j_call: TRBJ1-1
d_call: .
cdr3_aa: CASSRQMNTEAFF
cdr3_nt: TGTGCCAGCAGTCGACAGATGAACACTGAAGCTTTCTTT

v_call: TRBV5-1
clone_size: few
j_call: TRBJ2-3
d_call: .
cdr3_aa: CASSLASSRAGDTQYF
cdr3_nt: TGCGCCAGCAGCTTGGCCTCGAGCAGGGCAGGAGATACGCAGTATTTT

v_call: TRBV6-2/TRBV6-3
clone_size: .
j_call: TRBJ2-4
d_call: TRBD2
cdr3_aa: CASSTSGSSSKNIQYF
cdr3_nt: TGTGCCAGCAGTACTAGCGGGAGTAGTTCCAAAAACATTCAGTACTTC

v_call: TRBV12-3/TRBV12-4
clone_size: many
j_call: TRBJ2-1
d_call: TRBD2
cdr3_aa: CASSPIIAGGHNEQFF
cdr3_nt: TGTGCCAGCAGTCCTATCATAGCGGGGGGCCACAATGAGCAGTTCTTC